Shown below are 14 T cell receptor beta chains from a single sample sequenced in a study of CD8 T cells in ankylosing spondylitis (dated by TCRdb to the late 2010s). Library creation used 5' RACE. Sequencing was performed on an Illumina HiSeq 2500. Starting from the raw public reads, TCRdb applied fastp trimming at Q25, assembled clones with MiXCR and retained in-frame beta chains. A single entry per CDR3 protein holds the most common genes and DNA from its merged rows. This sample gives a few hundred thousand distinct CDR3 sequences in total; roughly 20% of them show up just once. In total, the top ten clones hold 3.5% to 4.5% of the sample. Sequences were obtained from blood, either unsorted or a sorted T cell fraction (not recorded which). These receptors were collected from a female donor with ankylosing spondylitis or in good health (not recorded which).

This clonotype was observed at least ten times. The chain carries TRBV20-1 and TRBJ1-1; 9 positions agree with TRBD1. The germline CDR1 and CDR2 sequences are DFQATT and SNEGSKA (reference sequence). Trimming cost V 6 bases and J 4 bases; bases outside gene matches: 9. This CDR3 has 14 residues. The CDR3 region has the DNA TGCAGTGCCCCAGACGGACAGGGGATCACTGAAGCTTTCTTT. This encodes CSAPDGQGITEAFF.

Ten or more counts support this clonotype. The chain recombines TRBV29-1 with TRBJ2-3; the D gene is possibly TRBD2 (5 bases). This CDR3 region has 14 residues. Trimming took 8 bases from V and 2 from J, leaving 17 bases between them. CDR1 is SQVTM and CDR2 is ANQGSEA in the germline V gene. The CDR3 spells CSTEGTGSTDTQYF. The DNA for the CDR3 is TGCAGCACTGAGGGAACGGGATCCACAGATACGCAGTATTTT.

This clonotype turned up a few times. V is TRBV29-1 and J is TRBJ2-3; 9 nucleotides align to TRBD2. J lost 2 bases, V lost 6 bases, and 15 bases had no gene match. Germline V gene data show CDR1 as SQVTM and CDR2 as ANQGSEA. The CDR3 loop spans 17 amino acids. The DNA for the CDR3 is TGCAGCGTAGCAGGGGGAAGCACTAGCGGGTCCACAGATACGCAGTATTTT. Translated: CSVAGGSTSGSTDTQYF.

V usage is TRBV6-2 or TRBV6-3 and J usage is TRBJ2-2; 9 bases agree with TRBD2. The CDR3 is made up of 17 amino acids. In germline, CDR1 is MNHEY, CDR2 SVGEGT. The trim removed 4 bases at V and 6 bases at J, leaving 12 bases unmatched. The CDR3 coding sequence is TGTGCCAGCAGTTCGGCAATATCCCTAGCGGGATCCGGGGAGCTGTTTTTT. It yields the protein CASSSAISLAGSGELFF.

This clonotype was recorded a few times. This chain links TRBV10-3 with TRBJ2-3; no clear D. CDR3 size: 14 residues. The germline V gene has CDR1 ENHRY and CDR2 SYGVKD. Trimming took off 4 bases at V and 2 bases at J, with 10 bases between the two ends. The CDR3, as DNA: TGTGCCATCAGTGGCGGCGAAATCACAGATACGCAGTATTTT. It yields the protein CAISGGEITDTQYF.

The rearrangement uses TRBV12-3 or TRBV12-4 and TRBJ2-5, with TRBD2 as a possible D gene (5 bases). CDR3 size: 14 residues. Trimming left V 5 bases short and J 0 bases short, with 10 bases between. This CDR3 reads CASSREVYQETQYF. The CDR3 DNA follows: TGTGCCAGCAGTCGGGAAGTGTACCAAGAGACCCAGTACTTC.

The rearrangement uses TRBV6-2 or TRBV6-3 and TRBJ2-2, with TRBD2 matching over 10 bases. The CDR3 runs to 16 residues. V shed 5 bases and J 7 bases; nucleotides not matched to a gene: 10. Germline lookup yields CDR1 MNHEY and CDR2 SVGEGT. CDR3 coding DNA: TGTGCCAGCAGTCCACTTTCAGCGGGAGGGAGCGGGGAGCTGTTTTTT. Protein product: CASSPLSAGGSGELFF.

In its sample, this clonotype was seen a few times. CDR3 coding DNA: TGTGCCAGCGGCCCCTCCGGGACAGGGGGAGAGACCCAGTACTTC. Encoded protein: CASGPSGTGGETQYF. The rearrangement joins TRBV12-3 or TRBV12-4 to TRBJ2-5; 11 positions agree with TRBD1. This CDR3 comprises 15 residues. J gave up 4 bases and V 8 bases, and 9 bases lay outside the gene matches.

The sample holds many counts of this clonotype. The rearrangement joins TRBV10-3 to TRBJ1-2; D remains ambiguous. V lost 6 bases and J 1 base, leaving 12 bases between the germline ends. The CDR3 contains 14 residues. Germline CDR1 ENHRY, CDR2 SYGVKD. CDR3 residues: CAISLGESNYGYTF. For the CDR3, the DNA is TGTGCCATCAGCCTCGGGGAGAGTAACTATGGCTACACCTTC.

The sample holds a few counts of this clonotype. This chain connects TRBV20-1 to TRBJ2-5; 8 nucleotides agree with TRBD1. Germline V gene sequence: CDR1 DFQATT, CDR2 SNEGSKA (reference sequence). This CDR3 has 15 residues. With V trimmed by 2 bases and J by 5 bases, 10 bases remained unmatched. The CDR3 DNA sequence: TGCAGTGCTAGAACCCACCCCAGGGGGCGCGAGACCCAGTACTTC. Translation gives CSARTHPRGRETQYF.

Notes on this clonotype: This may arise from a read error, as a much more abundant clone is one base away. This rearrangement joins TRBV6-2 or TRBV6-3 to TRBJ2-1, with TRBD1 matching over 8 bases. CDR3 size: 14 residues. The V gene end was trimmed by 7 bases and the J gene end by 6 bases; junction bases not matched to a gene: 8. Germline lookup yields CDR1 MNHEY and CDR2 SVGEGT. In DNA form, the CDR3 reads TGTGCCAGCACCAAAAGGACAGGGTTCAATGAGCAGTTCTTC. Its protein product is CASTKRTGFNEQFF.

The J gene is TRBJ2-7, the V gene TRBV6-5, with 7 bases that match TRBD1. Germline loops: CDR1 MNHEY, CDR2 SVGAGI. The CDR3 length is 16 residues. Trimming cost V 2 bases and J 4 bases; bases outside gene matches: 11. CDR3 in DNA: TGTGCCAGCAGTTACGGACTTGAGGGGGCAGAATACGAGCAGTACTTC. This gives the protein CASSYGLEGAEYEQYF.

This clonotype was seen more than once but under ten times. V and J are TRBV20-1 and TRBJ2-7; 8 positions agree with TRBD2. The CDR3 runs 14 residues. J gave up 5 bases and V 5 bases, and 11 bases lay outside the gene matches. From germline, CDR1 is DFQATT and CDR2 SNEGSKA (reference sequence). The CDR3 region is CSAPEVAGLNEQYF. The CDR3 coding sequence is TGCAGTGCTCCAGAAGTAGCGGGATTGAACGAGCAGTACTTC.

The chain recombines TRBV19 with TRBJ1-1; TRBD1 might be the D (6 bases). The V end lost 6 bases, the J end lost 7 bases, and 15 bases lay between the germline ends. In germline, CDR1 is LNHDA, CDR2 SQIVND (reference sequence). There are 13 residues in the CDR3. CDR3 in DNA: TGTGCCAGTAGGAATCGACAGGTGGGTGAAGCTTTCTTT. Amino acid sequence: CASRNRQVGEAFF.